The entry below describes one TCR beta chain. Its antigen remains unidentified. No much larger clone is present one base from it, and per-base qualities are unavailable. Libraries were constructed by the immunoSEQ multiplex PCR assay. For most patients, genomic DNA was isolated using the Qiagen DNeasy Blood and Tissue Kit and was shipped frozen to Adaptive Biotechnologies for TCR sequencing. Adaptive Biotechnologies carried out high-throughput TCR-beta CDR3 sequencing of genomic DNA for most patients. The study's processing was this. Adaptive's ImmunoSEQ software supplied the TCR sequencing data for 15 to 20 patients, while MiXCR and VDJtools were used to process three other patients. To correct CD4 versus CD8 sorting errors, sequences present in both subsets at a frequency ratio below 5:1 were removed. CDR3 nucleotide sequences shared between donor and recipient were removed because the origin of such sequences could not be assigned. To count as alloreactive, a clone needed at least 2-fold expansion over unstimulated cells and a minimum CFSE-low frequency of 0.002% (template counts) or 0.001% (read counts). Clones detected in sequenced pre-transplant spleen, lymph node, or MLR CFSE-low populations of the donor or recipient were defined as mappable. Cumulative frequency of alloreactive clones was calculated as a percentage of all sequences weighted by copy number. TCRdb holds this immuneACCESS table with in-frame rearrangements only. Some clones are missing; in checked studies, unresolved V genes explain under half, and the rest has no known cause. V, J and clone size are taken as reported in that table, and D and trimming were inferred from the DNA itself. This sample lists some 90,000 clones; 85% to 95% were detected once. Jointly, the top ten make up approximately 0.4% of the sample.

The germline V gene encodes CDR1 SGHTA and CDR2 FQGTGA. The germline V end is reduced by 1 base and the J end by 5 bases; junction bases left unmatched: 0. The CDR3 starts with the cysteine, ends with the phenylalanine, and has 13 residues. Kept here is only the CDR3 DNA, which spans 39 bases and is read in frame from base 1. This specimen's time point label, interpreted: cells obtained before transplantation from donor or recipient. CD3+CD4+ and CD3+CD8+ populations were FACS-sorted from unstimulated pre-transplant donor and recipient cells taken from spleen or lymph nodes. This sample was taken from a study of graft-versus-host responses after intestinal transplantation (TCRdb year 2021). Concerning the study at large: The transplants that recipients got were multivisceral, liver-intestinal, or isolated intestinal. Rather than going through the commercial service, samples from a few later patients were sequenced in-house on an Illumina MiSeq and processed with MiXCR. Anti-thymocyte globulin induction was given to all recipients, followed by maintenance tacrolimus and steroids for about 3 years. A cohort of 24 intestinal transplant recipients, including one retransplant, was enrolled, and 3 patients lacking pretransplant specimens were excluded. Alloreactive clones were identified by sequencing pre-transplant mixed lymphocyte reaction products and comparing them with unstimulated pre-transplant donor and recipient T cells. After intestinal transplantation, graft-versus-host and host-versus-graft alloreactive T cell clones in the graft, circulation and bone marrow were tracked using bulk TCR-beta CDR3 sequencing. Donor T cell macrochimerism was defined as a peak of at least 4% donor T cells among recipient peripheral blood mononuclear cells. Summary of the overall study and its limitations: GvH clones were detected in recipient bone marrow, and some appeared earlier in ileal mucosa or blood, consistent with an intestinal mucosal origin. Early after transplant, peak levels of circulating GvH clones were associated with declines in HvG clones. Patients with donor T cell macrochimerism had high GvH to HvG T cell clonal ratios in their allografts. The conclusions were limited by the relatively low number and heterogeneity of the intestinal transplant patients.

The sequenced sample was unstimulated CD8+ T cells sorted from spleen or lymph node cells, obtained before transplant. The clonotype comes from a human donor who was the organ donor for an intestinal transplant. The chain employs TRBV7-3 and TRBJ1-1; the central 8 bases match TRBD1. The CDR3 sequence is CASSLNRGTEAFF. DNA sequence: TGTGCCAGCAGCTTAAACAGGGGGACTGAAGCTTTCTTT.